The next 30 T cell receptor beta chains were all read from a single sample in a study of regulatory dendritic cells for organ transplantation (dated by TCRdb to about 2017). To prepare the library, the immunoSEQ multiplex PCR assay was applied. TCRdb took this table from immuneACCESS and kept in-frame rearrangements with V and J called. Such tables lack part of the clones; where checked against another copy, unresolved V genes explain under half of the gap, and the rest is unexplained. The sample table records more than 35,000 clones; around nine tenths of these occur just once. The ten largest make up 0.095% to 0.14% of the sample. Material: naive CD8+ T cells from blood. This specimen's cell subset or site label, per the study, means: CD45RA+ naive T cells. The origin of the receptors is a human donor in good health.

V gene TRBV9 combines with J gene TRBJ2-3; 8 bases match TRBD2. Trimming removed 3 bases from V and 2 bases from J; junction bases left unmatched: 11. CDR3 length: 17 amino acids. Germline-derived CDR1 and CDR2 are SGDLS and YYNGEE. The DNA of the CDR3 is TGTGCCAGCAGCGCCGATAGCGGGGAGAACCCCACAGATACGCAGTATTTT. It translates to CASSADSGENPTDTQYF. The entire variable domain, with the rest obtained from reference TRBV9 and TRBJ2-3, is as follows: DSGVTQTPKHLITATGQRVTLRCSPRSGDLSVYWYQQSLDQGLQFLIQYYNGEERAKGNILERFSAQQFPDLHSELNLSSLELGDSALYFCASSADSGENPTDTQYFGPGTRLTVL.

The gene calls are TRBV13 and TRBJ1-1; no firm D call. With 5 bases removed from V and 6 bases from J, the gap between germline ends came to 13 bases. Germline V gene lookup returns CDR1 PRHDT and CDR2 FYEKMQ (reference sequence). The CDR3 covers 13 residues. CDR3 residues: CASSPGAGPEAFF. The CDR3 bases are TGTGCCAGCAGCCCCGGCGCCGGGCCTGAAGCTTTCTTT.

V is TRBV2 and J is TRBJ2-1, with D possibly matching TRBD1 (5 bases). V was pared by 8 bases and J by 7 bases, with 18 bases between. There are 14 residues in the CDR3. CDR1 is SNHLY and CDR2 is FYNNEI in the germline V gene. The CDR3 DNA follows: TGTGCCAGCTCCAGGGTCTCGGAGATTAATGAGCAGTTCTTC. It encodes CASSRVSEINEQFF. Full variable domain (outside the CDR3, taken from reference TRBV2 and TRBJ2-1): EPEVTQTPSHQVTQMGQEVILRCVPISNHLYFYWYRQILGQKVEFLVSFYNNEISEKSEIFDDQFSVERPDGSNFTLKIRSTKLEDSAMYFCASSRVSEINEQFFGPGTRLTVL.

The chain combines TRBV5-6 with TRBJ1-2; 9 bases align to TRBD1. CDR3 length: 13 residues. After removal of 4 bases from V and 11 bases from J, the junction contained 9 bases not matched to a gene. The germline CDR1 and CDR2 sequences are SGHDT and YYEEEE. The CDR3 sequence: CASSPGTGPNYTF. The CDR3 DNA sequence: TGTGCCAGCAGCCCAGGGACAGGGCCGAATTACACCTTC.

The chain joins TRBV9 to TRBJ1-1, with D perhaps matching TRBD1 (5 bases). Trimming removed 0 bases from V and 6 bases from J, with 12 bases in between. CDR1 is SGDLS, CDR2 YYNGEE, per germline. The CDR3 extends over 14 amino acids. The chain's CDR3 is CASSVGGINSEAFF. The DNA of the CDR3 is TGTGCCAGCAGCGTAGGGGGGATCAACTCTGAAGCTTTCTTT.

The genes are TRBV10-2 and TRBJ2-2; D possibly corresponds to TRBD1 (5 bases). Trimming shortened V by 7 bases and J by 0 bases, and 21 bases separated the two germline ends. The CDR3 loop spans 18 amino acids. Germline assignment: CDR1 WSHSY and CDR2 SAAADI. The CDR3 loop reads CASTSLIRGPPNTGELFF. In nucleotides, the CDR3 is TGCGCCAGCACCTCCCTCATAAGGGGCCCCCCGAACACCGGGGAGCTGTTTTTT.

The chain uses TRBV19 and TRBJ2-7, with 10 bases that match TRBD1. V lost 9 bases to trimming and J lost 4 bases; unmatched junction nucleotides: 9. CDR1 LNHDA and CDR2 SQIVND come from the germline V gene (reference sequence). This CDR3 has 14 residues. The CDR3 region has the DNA TGTGCCAGCACAGCCGGGACAGGGGCTTACGAGCAGTACTTC. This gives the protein CASTAGTGAYEQYF.

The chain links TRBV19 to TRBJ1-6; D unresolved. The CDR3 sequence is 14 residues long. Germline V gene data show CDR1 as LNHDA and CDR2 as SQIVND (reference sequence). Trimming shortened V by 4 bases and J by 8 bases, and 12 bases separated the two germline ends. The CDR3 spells CASSSWTGDSPLHF. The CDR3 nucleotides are TGTGCCAGTAGTAGTTGGACCGGGGATTCACCCCTCCACTTT.

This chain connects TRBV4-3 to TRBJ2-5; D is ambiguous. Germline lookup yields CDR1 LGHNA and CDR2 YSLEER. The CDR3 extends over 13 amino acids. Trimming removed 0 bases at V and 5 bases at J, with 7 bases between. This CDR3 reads CASSQDPDETQYF. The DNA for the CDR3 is TGCGCCAGCAGCCAAGACCCGGATGAGACCCAGTACTTC.

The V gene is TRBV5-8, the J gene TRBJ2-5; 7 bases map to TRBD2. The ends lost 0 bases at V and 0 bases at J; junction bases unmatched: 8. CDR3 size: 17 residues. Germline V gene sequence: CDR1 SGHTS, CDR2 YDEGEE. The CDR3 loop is CASSLDVRLADQETQYF. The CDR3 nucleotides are TGTGCCAGCAGCTTGGATGTTCGGCTAGCGGACCAAGAGACCCAGTACTTC.

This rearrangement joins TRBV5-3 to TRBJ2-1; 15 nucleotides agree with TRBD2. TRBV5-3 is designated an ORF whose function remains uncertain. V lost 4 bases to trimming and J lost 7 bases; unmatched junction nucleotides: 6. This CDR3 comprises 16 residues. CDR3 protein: CARSTGGLAGGNEQFF. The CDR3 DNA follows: TGTGCCAGAAGCACCGGGGGACTAGCGGGAGGAAATGAGCAGTTCTTC.

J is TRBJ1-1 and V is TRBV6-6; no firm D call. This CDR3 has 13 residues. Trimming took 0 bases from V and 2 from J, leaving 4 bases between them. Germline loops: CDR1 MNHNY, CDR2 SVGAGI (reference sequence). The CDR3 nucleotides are TGTGCCAGCAGTTACTCAAGAAACACTGAAGCTTTCTTT. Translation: CASSYSRNTEAFF.

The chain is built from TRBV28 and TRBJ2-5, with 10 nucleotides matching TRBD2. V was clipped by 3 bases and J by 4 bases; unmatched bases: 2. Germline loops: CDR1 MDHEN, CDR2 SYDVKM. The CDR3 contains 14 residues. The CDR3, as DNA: TGTGCCAGCAGTTTCTCTAGCGGGAGAGAGACCCAGTACTTC. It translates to CASSFSSGRETQYF.

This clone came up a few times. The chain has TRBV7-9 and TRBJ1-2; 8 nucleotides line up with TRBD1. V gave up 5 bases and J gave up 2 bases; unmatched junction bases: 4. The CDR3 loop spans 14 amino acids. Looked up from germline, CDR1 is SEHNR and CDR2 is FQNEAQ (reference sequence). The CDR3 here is CASSPTGANYGYTF. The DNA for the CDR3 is TGTGCCAGCAGCCCGACAGGGGCGAACTATGGCTACACCTTC.

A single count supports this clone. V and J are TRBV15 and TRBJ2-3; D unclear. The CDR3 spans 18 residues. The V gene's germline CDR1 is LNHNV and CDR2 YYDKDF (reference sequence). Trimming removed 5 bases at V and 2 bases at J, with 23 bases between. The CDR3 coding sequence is TGTGCCACCAGCCCCCTCCCGACCCTCGGCGTTGACACAGATACGCAGTATTTT. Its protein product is CATSPLPTLGVDTDTQYF.

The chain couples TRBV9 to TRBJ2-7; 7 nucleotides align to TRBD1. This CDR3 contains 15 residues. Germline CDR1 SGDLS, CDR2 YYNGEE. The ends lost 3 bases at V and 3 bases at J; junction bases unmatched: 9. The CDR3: CASSEGDSGLYEQYF. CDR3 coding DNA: TGTGCCAGCAGCGAGGGGGACAGCGGCCTCTACGAGCAGTACTTC.

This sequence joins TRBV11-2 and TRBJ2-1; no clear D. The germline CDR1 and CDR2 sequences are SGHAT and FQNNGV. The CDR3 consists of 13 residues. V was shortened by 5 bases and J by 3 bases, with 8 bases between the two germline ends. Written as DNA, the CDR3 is TGTGCCAGCAGCGCAGACAACTACAATGAGCAGTTCTTC. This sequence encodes CASSADNYNEQFF.

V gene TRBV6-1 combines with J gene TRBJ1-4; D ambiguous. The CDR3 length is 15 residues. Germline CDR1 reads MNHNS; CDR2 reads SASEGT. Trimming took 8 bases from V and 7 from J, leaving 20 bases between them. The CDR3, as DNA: TGTGCCAGCCTAAACGTTATGGGAAATCGTGAAAAACTGTTTTTT. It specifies CASLNVMGNREKLFF.

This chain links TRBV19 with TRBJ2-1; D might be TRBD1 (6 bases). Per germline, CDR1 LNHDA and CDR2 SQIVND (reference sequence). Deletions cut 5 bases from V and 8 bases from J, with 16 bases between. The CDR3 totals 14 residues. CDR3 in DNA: TGTGCCAGTAGTGAGGGGGAGAACTTGGATGAGCAGTTCTTC. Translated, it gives CASSEGENLDEQFF.

CDR3 region: CASRAPDRGPYEQYF. CDR3 nucleotides: TGTGCCAGCAGAGCCCCTGACAGGGGTCCCTACGAGCAGTACTTC. The J gene is TRBJ2-7, the V gene TRBV28; TRBD1 agrees at 8 bases. Germline CDR1 reads MDHEN; CDR2 reads SYDVKM. The CDR3 contains 15 residues. The J segment lost 2 bases and the V segment lost 6 bases, leaving 9 bases of the junction unmatched.

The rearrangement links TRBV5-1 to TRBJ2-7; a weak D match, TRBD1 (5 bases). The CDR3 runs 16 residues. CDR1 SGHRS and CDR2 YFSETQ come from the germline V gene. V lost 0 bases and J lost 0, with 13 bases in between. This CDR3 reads CASSLGQWTRSYEQYF. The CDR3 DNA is TGCGCCAGCAGCTTGGGACAGTGGACCCGCTCCTACGAGCAGTACTTC.

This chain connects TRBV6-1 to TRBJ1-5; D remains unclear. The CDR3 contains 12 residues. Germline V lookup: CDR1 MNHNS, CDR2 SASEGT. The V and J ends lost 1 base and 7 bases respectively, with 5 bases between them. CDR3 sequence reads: CASSEVGQPQHF. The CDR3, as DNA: TGTGCCAGCAGTGAAGTTGGGCAGCCCCAGCATTTT.

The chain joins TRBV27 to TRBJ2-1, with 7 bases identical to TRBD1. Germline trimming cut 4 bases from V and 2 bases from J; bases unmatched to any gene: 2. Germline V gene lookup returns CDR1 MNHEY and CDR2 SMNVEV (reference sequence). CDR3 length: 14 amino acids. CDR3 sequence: CASSYRGPYNEQFF. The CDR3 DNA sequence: TGTGCCAGCAGTTACAGGGGCCCCTACAATGAGCAGTTCTTC.

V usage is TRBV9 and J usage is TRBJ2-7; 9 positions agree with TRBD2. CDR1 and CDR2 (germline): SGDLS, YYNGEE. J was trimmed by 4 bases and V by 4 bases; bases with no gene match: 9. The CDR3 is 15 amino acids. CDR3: CASSPTGLAGYEQYF. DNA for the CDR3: TGTGCCAGCAGCCCCACGGGGCTAGCGGGATACGAGCAGTACTTC.

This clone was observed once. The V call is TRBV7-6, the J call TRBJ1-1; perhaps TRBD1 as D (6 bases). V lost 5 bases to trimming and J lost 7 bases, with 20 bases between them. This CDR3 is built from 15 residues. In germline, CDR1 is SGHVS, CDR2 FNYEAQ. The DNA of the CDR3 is TGTGCCAGCAGCACACCAGGGGCGGGGGTTTTTGAAGCTTTCTTT. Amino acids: CASSTPGAGVFEAFF.

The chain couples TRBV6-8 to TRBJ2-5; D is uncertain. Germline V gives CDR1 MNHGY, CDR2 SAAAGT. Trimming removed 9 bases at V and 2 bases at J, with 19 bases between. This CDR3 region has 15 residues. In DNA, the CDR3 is TGTGCCAGAAACTTTGAGCGACACATACAAGAGACCCAGTACTTC. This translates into CARNFERHIQETQYF.

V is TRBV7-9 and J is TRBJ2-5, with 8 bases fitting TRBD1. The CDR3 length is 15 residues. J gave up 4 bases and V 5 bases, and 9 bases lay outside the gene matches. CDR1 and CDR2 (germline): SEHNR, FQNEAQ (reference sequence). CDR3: CASSQDRESSETQYF. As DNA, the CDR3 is TGTGCCAGCAGCCAGGACAGGGAATCGTCAGAGACCCAGTACTTC.

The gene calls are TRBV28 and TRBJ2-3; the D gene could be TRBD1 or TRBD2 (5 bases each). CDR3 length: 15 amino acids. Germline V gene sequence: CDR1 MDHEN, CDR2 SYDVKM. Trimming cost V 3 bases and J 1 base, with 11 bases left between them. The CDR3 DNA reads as TGTGCCAGCAGTTTGGGGGTCGGTGGCACAGATACGCAGTATTTT. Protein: CASSLGVGGTDTQYF.

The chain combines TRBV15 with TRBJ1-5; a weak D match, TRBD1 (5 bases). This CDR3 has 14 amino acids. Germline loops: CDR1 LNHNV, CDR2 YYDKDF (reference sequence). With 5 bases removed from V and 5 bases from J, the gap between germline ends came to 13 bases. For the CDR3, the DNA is TGTGCCACCAGCCCGAGGGACCCCTATCAGCCCCAGCATTTT. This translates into CATSPRDPYQPQHF.

In DNA form, the CDR3 reads TGTGCCAGCAGCTGGGGGGATACCATAGCGGGAGGGCCGTTGGATGAGCAGTTCTTC. Translated, it gives CASSWGDTIAGGPLDEQFF. J is TRBJ2-1 and V is TRBV4-2; 11 nucleotides line up with TRBD2. Per the germline V gene, CDR1 is LGHNA and CDR2 is YNFKEQ. Trimming cost V 5 bases and J 8 bases; bases outside gene matches: 20. This CDR3 is 19 amino acids long.